This TCR beta chain was sequenced in a study of T cells expressing NK-cell markers. Study in general: It was from sorted CD3+CD56+NKG2C+, CD3+CD56+NKG2C- and CD3+CD56-NKG2C+ T cells that TCR beta repertoires came. The sequencing cohort of eight donors included seven HCMV-seropositive individuals and one seronegative individual.

TCRdb reprocessed the 5' RACE reads and keeps a single row for each CDR3 protein, giving no DNA. In total, the table holds fewer than 400,000 distinct CDR3 sequences. Germline values: CDR1 MGHRA, CDR2 YSYEKL. This CDR3 is 15 amino acids long. In the case of this clonotype: The antigen is unknown.

Findings and limits, study-wide: The study did not resolve the HCMV specificity of expanded NKG2C+ T cell clones. A range of about 1.0-8% of CD8+ T cells consisted of dominant NKG2C+ clonotypes in several donors.

This chain joins TRBV4-1 and TRBJ1-3. The sequence came from a woman aged 45-65 years in good health. The source material was blood T cells: a sorted CD56 or NKG2C T cell subset, CD4+ or CD8+ T cells, or bulk PBMC T cells (not recorded which). CDR3 amino acids: CASSQVPTDGNTIYF.